This is a list of T cell receptor beta chains from one sample in a study of blood T cell repertoires in COVID-19. The protocol was immunoSEQ multiplex PCR, while the TCRdb copy is restricted to in-frame clones and leaves out a portion. The sample contains about 250,000 clones, approximately 90% of which appear only once. Input material: peripheral blood. The source is a man aged 18 to 29 with active or convalescent COVID-19. The CDR3 runs from the conserved cysteine through the conserved F or W. A D gene is named only where the DNA matches it firmly. Some rows mark clone size as missing; the rest say once, few, many or name a class of expanded clone.

V	size	J	D	length	DNA	CDR3
TRBV5-6	-	TRBJ2-1	-	15	TGTGCCAGCAGCCGTTTGGACGGGAACTACAATGAGCAGTTCTTC	CASSRLDGNYNEQFF
TRBV5-5	-	TRBJ1-3	TRBD1	17	TGTGCCAGCAGCTGGTGGACAGGGGGCTACTCTGGAAACACCATATATTTT	CASSWWTGGYSGNTIYF
TRBV9	-	TRBJ2-7	TRBD2	16	TGTGCCAGCAGCCCCCTTTTGGGCGGGAGCATCAACGAGCAGTACTTC	CASSPLLGGSINEQYF
TRBV28	-	TRBJ1-5	-	15	TGTGCCAGCAGTCTCTCCACAGGGTCTGGTCAGCCCCAGCATTTT	CASSLSTGSGQPQHF
TRBV6-5	-	TRBJ1-3	-	13	TGTGCCAGCGTGCGGCAGGGTGAAAACACCATATATTTT	CASVRQGENTIYF
TRBV7-2	-	TRBJ2-7	TRBD2	17	TGTGCCAGCAGCTATCGGCTAGCGGGAGATAAGGCCTACGAGCAGTACTTC	CASSYRLAGDKAYEQYF
TRBV28	-	TRBJ1-6	-	15	TGTGCCAGCAGTTTAGGCCGGACTCAATATTCACCCCTCCACTTT	CASSLGRTQYSPLHF
TRBV25-1	once	TRBJ1-4	-	16	TGTGCCAGCAGTGAACATTACAGGACCTCCGCCGAAAAACTGTTTTTT	CASSEHYRTSAEKLFF
TRBV9	-	TRBJ2-7	TRBD1	14	TGTGCCAGCAGCGGGGGGACAGGGGGCTACGAGCAGTACTTC	CASSGGTGGYEQYF
TRBV4-2	few	TRBJ2-2	-	19	TGTGCCAGCAGACAAGGGGTATCCGCAGGGGACGCGAACACCGGGGAGCTGTTTTTT	CASRQGVSAGDANTGELFF
TRBV10-3	-	TRBJ2-1	TRBD2	19	TGTGCCATCAGTGAACGAGGGACTAGCGGTACCAGCTCCTACAATGAGCAGTTCTTC	CAISERGTSGTSSYNEQFF
TRBV5-1	-	TRBJ1-1	-	13	TGCGCCAGCAGCTACAACCTGAACACTGAAGCTTTCTTT	CASSYNLNTEAFF
TRBV5-5	-	TRBJ2-5	-	14	TGTGCCAGCAGCTTGCGGCCGACGGGGGAGACCCAGTACTTC	CASSLRPTGETQYF
TRBV27	-	TRBJ1-4	-	17	TGTGCCAGCAGTCCCCATAGGCCTTTCGGGGCTAATGAAAAACTGTTTTTT	CASSPHRPFGANEKLFF
TRBV9	-	TRBJ2-1	TRBD2	19	TGTGCCAGCAGCCCCGTACCCGGGACTAGCGGGGGGGCAGGCAATGAGCAGTTCTTC	CASSPVPGTSGGAGNEQFF
TRBV7-2	-	TRBJ2-4	TRBD1	15	TGTGCCAGCAGCTTAGAGGGGGCAGCCAAAAACATTCAGTACTTC	CASSLEGAAKNIQYF
TRBV2	few	TRBJ1-1	-	12	TGTGCCAGCAGTGGGCAGGGTGGGGAAGCTTTCTTT	CASSGQGGEAFF
TRBV24-1	-	TRBJ2-3	TRBD2	18	TGTGCCACCAGTGATTCCCATACATCGGGAGCGGGGACAGATACGCAGTATTTT	CATSDSHTSGAGTDTQYF
TRBV14	-	TRBJ2-7	TRBD1	17	TGTGCCAGCAGCCAAGTTTGGGGACAGGCGAACTCCTACGAGCAGTACTTC	CASSQVWGQANSYEQYF
TRBV2	-	TRBJ2-5	TRBD1	14	TGTGCCAGCAGTGCCCGGACAGGGGAAGAGACCCAGTACTTC	CASSARTGEETQYF
TRBV27	-	TRBJ2-6	-	15	TGTGCCAGCAGTCTCAGGGTTTCCGGGGCCAACGTCCTGACTTTC	CASSLRVSGANVLTF
TRBV5-1	-	TRBJ1-6	-	14	TGCGCCAGCAGCTTGTCCCTAAAAAATTCACCCCTCCACTTT	CASSLSLKNSPLHF
TRBV5-5	-	TRBJ1-4	-	15	TGTGCCAGCAGCTTTGGACAGACAACTAATGAAAAACTGTTTTTT	CASSFGQTTNEKLFF
TRBV6-5	-	TRBJ1-2	-	11	TGTGCCAGCCGGCAGGGCTCTGGCTACACCTTC	CASRQGSGYTF
TRBV11-2	-	TRBJ2-3	TRBD2	19	TGTGCCAGCAGCTTAATCCTGACGGCGGGAGGGCAGAGCACAGATACGCAGTATTTT	CASSLILTAGGQSTDTQYF
TRBV9	-	TRBJ1-1	-	15	TGTGCCAGCAGCGTCGCCGGGACTCAAGGAGCTGAAGCTTTCTTT	CASSVAGTQGAEAFF
TRBV28	-	TRBJ2-7	-	12	TGTGCCACTCGTGGGCTCCGGACAGAAAAGTACTTC	CATRGLRTEKYF
TRBV27	-	TRBJ1-1	TRBD1	17	TGTGCCAGCAGCCTGACAGGGCAGAGGGGGTTGGGAACTGAAGCTTTCTTT	CASSLTGQRGLGTEAFF
TRBV18	-	TRBJ2-2	TRBD1	15	TGTGCCAGCTCACCACCGGACAGGGGGCCCGGGGAGCTGTTTTTT	CASSPPDRGPGELFF
TRBV10-1	-	TRBJ2-5	TRBD2	13	TGCGCCAGCAGTGAAACTAGCGGGGGGGCCCAGTACTTC	CASSETSGGAQYF
TRBV28	-	TRBJ1-2	TRBD1	16	TGTGCCAGCAGGTCGTCCGGGACAGGGGGTTCAGAAGGCTACACCTTC	CASRSSGTGGSEGYTF
TRBV19	few	TRBJ1-5	-	14	TGTGCCAGTAGTATCCAGGGAAGGTCTCAGCCCCAGCATTTT	CASSIQGRSQPQHF
TRBV28	-	TRBJ1-1	-	15	TGTGCCAGCAGTTTCACAGGGACCAAGAACACTGAAGCTTTCTTT	CASSFTGTKNTEAFF
TRBV11-3	-	TRBJ1-5	TRBD1	17	TGTGCCAGCAGCTTAGGGAACAGGGGGATCGGCAACCAGCCCCAGCATTTT	CASSLGNRGIGNQPQHF
TRBV2	-	TRBJ1-1	TRBD1	13	TGTGCCAGCAGTTACACAGGGGGCACTGAAGCTTTCTTT	CASSYTGGTEAFF
TRBV4-3	-	TRBJ2-1	TRBD1	17	TGCGCCAGCAGCCAAGAAGCCGGGACAGGGCGGGGTAGTGAGCAGTTCTTC	CASSQEAGTGRGSEQFF
TRBV5-8	-	TRBJ1-4	TRBD1	16	TGTGCCAGCAGACGAACAGGGGCTGCCGACAATGAAAAACTGTTTTTT	CASRRTGAADNEKLFF
TRBV5-4	-	TRBJ2-2	TRBD2	16	TGTGCCAGCAGTATTCCGGGACTAGGCGGGTCCGGGGAGCTGTTTTTT	CASSIPGLGGSGELFF
TRBV11-2	once	TRBJ1-1	-	12	TGTGCCAGCAGCTTTCGTGTCACTGAAGCTTTCTTT	CASSFRVTEAFF
TRBV9	-	TRBJ2-1	TRBD1	15	TGTGCCAGCAGCGTAGGGACAGGGGGCGGCGATGAGCAGTTCTTC	CASSVGTGGGDEQFF